This T cell receptor beta chain emerged from a study of T cell repertoires in ileal Crohn's disease. Study summary: Patients had a median approximately 7.3-year disease duration, and about 40% were active smokers. About half of patients got postoperative therapy: about a dozen thiopurines, fewer than 20 anti-TNF.

Sequencing used immunoSEQ multiplex PCR; TCRdb keeps in-frame clones, though not all of them. The top ten clones hold less than 5.5% of a sample with about 12,000 clones, roughly 72% of them seen once. General study points: All patients with clonality above 26.8% had endoscopic recurrence. Clonal expansions were more frequent in active smokers than non-smokers at surgery.

Turning to this clone: Its cognate antigen is unknown.

The CDR3 spans 14 residues. CDR1 and CDR2 from the germline V gene are SGHRS and YFSETQ. V lost 0 bases and J lost 5, with 11 bases in between. The chain is built from TRBV5-1 and TRBJ2-5, with a tentative D call TRBD2 (6 bases). This receptor was obtained from an adult with Crohn's disease. The sequenced material came from ileal tissue. The CDR3 DNA sequence: TGCGCCAGCAGCTTGGTGGCGGGGCGGGAGACCCAGTACTTC. Translating gives CASSLVAGRETQYF.